The entry below describes one TCR beta chain. Its antigen is not known. It may be a read error: a sequence one base away is much more abundant. Genomic DNA, the template, was used for profiling of the TCR beta VDJ and CDR3. TCRdb recomputed calls from the reads with MiXCR, one row per CDR3 protein. The table lists 200,000 or so distinct CDR3 sequences, 64% of them singletons, with about half in the top ten. The sample originates from a study of CD8+CD57+ T cells in acquired aplastic anemia. At the level of the study: An average of about 3.2 ug of DNA was obtained from sorted CD4+ and CD8+ cells. General observations from the study: Both patients and controls carried the same twenty-nine CD8+ CDR3 sequences. Simpson's diversity of CD8+ cells was not significantly different in patients compared with controls.

CDR3 size: 13 residues. After removal of 7 bases from V and 9 bases from J, the junction contained 12 bases not matched to a gene. In germline, CDR1 is SQVTM, CDR2 ANQGSEA. The TCR comes from a human donor with severe aplastic anemia or a healthy control (not recorded which). The genes are TRBV29-1 and TRBJ2-7, with 10 nucleotides matching TRBD2. Sequencing input: sorted CD4+, CD8+, or CD8+CD57+ T cells (not recorded which) from PBMCs. CDR3 in amino acids: CSALKREGNGQYF. The DNA for the CDR3 is TGCAGCGCCTTGAAGCGGGAGGGTAACGGGCAGTACTTC.